This T cell receptor beta chain was captured by sequencing in a study of T cell clonality in common variable immunodeficiency. The germline V gene encodes CDR1 SNHLY and CDR2 FYNNEI. This CDR3 region has 13 residues. The repertoire was sequenced with immunoSEQ multiplex PCR; TCRdb's copy has only in-frame clones and lacks some. The counts give roughly 32,000 clones, none of them seen only once; 9.5% is held by the top ten. This clone was observed a few times. The target antigen is unknown. At one end the junction does not follow the germline gene, possibly because of a read error. The read falls 3 residues short of the CDR3 end, and the missing part is taken from the germline J gene. General study findings and limits: Compared with controls, CVID subjects had fewer shared TCRbeta clones. TCRbeta clonality was increased in CVID versus healthy controls.

The sequenced sample consisted of peripheral blood mononuclear cells. The chain joins TRBV2 to TRBJ2-3, with D uncertain. The sequence came from a person between 18 and 69 years old in good health. Partial CDR3 DNA: TGTGCCAGCAGTGAAGCAAGGGCAGAGACG. Residues: CASSEARAET. The full CDR3 protein is CASSEARAETQYF.